The entry that follows covers one TCR beta chain sequence. V was pared by 1 base and J by 8 bases, with 11 bases between. Germline CDR1 MDHEN, CDR2 SYDVKM. The CDR3 sequence is 13 residues long. This entry is derived from a study of T cell responses to AZD1222 COVID-19 vaccine. Sequenced by immunoSEQ multiplex PCR; TCRdb stores in-frame clones only, minus some. Counted here are about 52,000 clones, roughly 87% occurring once; the ten biggest clones make up roughly 2.6%. Researchers grouped second doses given at about 4 or about 12 weeks into one pool. The genes are TRBV28 and TRBJ1-2, with D maybe TRBD1 (5 bases). The receptor was isolated from an adult who received the AZD1222 COVID-19 vaccine. The input for sequencing was peripheral blood, taken 28 days after the second AZD1222 dose. This CDR3 is CASSLFGGAGYTF. The CDR3 nucleotides read TGTGCCAGCAGTTTATTCGGCGGGGCCGGCTACACCTTC.